The T cell receptor (beta chain) under discussion was sequenced for a study of tumor-infiltrating lymphocytes in localized non-small cell lung cancer. In germline, CDR1 is SGHNT, CDR2 YYREEE (reference sequence). CDR3 size: 14 residues. The junction had 3 bases not matched to a gene; V was cut back by 4 bases and J by 6 bases. Method: immunoSEQ multiplex PCR; TCRdb's copy keeps in-frame clones and lacks some. The sample carries about 16,000 clones, roughly three quarters recorded once. The genes are TRBV5-4 and TRBJ2-2, with 10 bases fitting TRBD1. The source is a human donor with non-small cell lung cancer. The material sequenced was lung tumor tissue. The chain's CDR3 is CASSRDRGPGELFF. The CDR3 bases are TGTGCCAGCAGCCGAGACAGGGGGCCCGGGGAGCTGTTTTTT. Together with reference TRBV5-4 and TRBJ2-2, the CDR3 gives the full variable domain: ETGVTQSPTHLIKTRGQQVTLRCSSQSGHNTVSWYQQALGQGPQFIFQYYREEENGRGNFPPRFSGLQFPNYSSELNVNALELDDSALYLCASSRDRGPGELFFGEGSRLTVL.